These T cell receptor beta chains were read from a single sample in a study of blood T cell repertoires in COVID-19. Sequencing used immunoSEQ multiplex PCR; TCRdb keeps in-frame clones, though not all of them. The data show 120,000 to 150,000 clones, around 90% seen once. The sequenced sample consisted of peripheral blood. The receptors come from a human donor in a cohort sampled during active COVID-19. Both conserved end residues are part of each CDR3. The order of the fields is CDR3 DNA, CDR3 protein, V gene, J gene, clone size, D gene. A D gene is named only where the DNA matches it firmly. Rows give clone size only sometimes, using once, few, many, or a class for an expanded clone.

CDR3 DNA: TGTGCCAGCAAGCGAGGGGGGGACACTGAAGCTTTCTTT
CDR3 protein: CASKRGGDTEAFF
V gene: TRBV7-2
J gene: TRBJ1-1
clone size: -
D gene: -

CDR3 DNA: TGTGCCAGCAGTGAATCAGGCCTTAACTATGGCTACACCTTC
CDR3 protein: CASSESGLNYGYTF
V gene: TRBV6-1
J gene: TRBJ1-2
clone size: once
D gene: -

CDR3 DNA: TGTGCCAGCAGCAAGGCCGGAGGCTCCTACGAGCAGTACTTC
CDR3 protein: CASSKAGGSYEQYF
V gene: TRBV7-3
J gene: TRBJ2-7
clone size: -
D gene: -

CDR3 DNA: TGTGCCAGCAGCTTTGTTTCGAGTGGCTACACCTTC
CDR3 protein: CASSFVSSGYTF
V gene: TRBV5-4
J gene: TRBJ1-2
clone size: -
D gene: -

CDR3 DNA: TGTGCCAGCAGCTATAAAACGGGAGACAAGTACTTC
CDR3 protein: CASSYKTGDKYF
V gene: TRBV5-6
J gene: TRBJ2-7
clone size: once
D gene: -

CDR3 DNA: TGTGCCAGCAGCTTAACCCCAAACTACGAGCAGTACTTC
CDR3 protein: CASSLTPNYEQYF
V gene: TRBV7-3
J gene: TRBJ2-7
clone size: -
D gene: -

CDR3 DNA: TGTGCCAGCAGCCTGAGCGGCTACGAGCAGTACTTC
CDR3 protein: CASSLSGYEQYF
V gene: TRBV13
J gene: TRBJ2-7
clone size: -
D gene: -

CDR3 DNA: TGTGCCAGCAGCCCCCAGACAGAGCAGTTCTTC
CDR3 protein: CASSPQTEQFF
V gene: TRBV7-9
J gene: TRBJ2-1
clone size: -
D gene: -

CDR3 DNA: TGTGCCAGCAGCCGGACAGGGGACACTGAAGCTTTCTTT
CDR3 protein: CASSRTGDTEAFF
V gene: TRBV7-3
J gene: TRBJ1-1
clone size: few
D gene: TRBD1

CDR3 DNA: TGTGCCAGCAGCTTACCTTTGGGGGTAGCGGGGGGGCCCGGAAATGAGCAGTTCTTC
CDR3 protein: CASSLPLGVAGGPGNEQFF
V gene: TRBV5-8
J gene: TRBJ2-1
clone size: -
D gene: TRBD2

CDR3 DNA: TGTGCCAGCAGCTCAGACAGGGTTGGCTACACCTTC
CDR3 protein: CASSSDRVGYTF
V gene: TRBV11-2
J gene: TRBJ1-2
clone size: -
D gene: TRBD1

CDR3 DNA: TGCGCCAGCAGTCAATCGAGAGAGCTCAATCAGCCCCAGCATTTT
CDR3 protein: CASSQSRELNQPQHF
V gene: TRBV23-1
J gene: TRBJ1-5
clone size: -
D gene: -

CDR3 DNA: TGTGCCTGGAGTGTGGGGGGGCGGCTACCCCTCCACTTT
CDR3 protein: CAWSVGGRLPLHF
V gene: TRBV30
J gene: TRBJ1-6
clone size: -
D gene: -

CDR3 DNA: TGTGCCAGCAGTCACGTCTCCCTTAGTGCAGATACGCAGTATTTT
CDR3 protein: CASSHVSLSADTQYF
V gene: TRBV6-5
J gene: TRBJ2-3
clone size: -
D gene: -

CDR3 DNA: TGTGCCAGCAGGAACTGGTCCCATAAACTTAATTCACCCCTCCACTTT
CDR3 protein: CASRNWSHKLNSPLHF
V gene: TRBV7-4
J gene: TRBJ1-6
clone size: -
D gene: -

CDR3 DNA: TGTGCCAGCTACAATTGGGGGGACAGGAGCTCTGGAAACACCATATATTTT
CDR3 protein: CASYNWGDRSSGNTIYF
V gene: TRBV18
J gene: TRBJ1-3
clone size: -
D gene: TRBD1

CDR3 DNA: TGTGCCAGCAGCTTAGAGGGGATAGCGGGGGGGCTAAGGCAGTTCTTC
CDR3 protein: CASSLEGIAGGLRQFF
V gene: TRBV7-2
J gene: TRBJ2-1
clone size: once
D gene: TRBD2

CDR3 DNA: TGTGCCAGCAGCGTAGGACTAGCCACAGATACGCAGTATTTT
CDR3 protein: CASSVGLATDTQYF
V gene: TRBV9
J gene: TRBJ2-3
clone size: few
D gene: TRBD2

CDR3 DNA: TGTGCCAGCAGTGAGAGACAGGGGTGGCGTGTGGGGGCAGCTTTCTTT
CDR3 protein: CASSERQGWRVGAAFF
V gene: TRBV6-1
J gene: TRBJ1-1
clone size: -
D gene: TRBD1

CDR3 DNA: TGTGCCAGCAGTAACCGACAGGGCTACGAGCAGTACTTC
CDR3 protein: CASSNRQGYEQYF
V gene: TRBV6-5
J gene: TRBJ2-7
clone size: -
D gene: TRBD1

CDR3 DNA: TGTGCCAGTAGTATCCGGGGACTAGCGGGGGGACTGCAAGAGACCCAGTACTTC
CDR3 protein: CASSIRGLAGGLQETQYF
V gene: TRBV19
J gene: TRBJ2-5
clone size: once
D gene: TRBD2

CDR3 DNA: TGTGCCAGCAGCTCAAGACTAGCGGGGGCAGATACGCAGTATTTT
CDR3 protein: CASSSRLAGADTQYF
V gene: TRBV7-3
J gene: TRBJ2-3
clone size: -
D gene: TRBD2

CDR3 DNA: TGCAGTGCTGGGGAGGGTCAGCCCCAGCATTTT
CDR3 protein: CSAGEGQPQHF
V gene: TRBV20-1
J gene: TRBJ1-5
clone size: -
D gene: -

CDR3 DNA: TGTGCCAGCAGCTGGGGGGGCTGGGGTGAAGGAGATACGCAGTATTTT
CDR3 protein: CASSWGGWGEGDTQYF
V gene: TRBV5-6
J gene: TRBJ2-3
clone size: -
D gene: -

CDR3 DNA: TGTGCCAGCAGTTTATGGGACAGGGGGCTTGAAACTAATGAAAAACTGTTTTTT
CDR3 protein: CASSLWDRGLETNEKLFF
V gene: TRBV28
J gene: TRBJ1-4
clone size: -
D gene: TRBD1

CDR3 DNA: TGTGCCAGCAGTCCCGGCGGATATGGCTACACCTTC
CDR3 protein: CASSPGGYGYTF
V gene: TRBV3-1/TRBV3-2
J gene: TRBJ1-2
clone size: -
D gene: -

CDR3 DNA: TGTGCCAGTAGTATTCTACAGGGGCCTCAGCCCCAGCATTTT
CDR3 protein: CASSILQGPQPQHF
V gene: TRBV19
J gene: TRBJ1-5
clone size: -
D gene: TRBD1

CDR3 DNA: TGTGCCAGCAGCTTAGACTCGAACACTGAAGCTTTCTTT
CDR3 protein: CASSLDSNTEAFF
V gene: TRBV11-3
J gene: TRBJ1-1
clone size: -
D gene: -

CDR3 DNA: TGTGCCAGCAGCCAAACACAGCAGACAGCTACAGATACGCAGTATTTT
CDR3 protein: CASSQTQQTATDTQYF
V gene: TRBV3-1/TRBV3-2
J gene: TRBJ2-3
clone size: -
D gene: -

CDR3 DNA: TGTGCCAGCAGCTTATCAACAGATACGCAGTATTTT
CDR3 protein: CASSLSTDTQYF
V gene: TRBV7-9
J gene: TRBJ2-3
clone size: -
D gene: -

CDR3 DNA: TGTGCCAGCAGTTCCCCACGGTGGGATATAGCGGGGGGCTTTGCGAACACCGGGGAGCTGTTTTTT
CDR3 protein: CASSSPRWDIAGGFANTGELFF
V gene: TRBV11-2
J gene: TRBJ2-2
clone size: -
D gene: TRBD2

CDR3 DNA: TGTGCCATCAGGACCGGGACAGGGCCTGGGGCCAACGTCCTGACTTTC
CDR3 protein: CAIRTGTGPGANVLTF
V gene: TRBV10-3
J gene: TRBJ2-6
clone size: once
D gene: TRBD1

CDR3 DNA: TGCGCCAGCAGCTTGGGTTATACAGGGTTTGAGAATGAAAAACTGTTTTTT
CDR3 protein: CASSLGYTGFENEKLFF
V gene: TRBV5-1
J gene: TRBJ1-4
clone size: -
D gene: -

CDR3 DNA: TGCGCCAGCAGTGAAGATAGCGGGACGCTAAATGAGCAGTTCTTC
CDR3 protein: CASSEDSGTLNEQFF
V gene: TRBV10-1
J gene: TRBJ2-1
clone size: -
D gene: TRBD2

CDR3 DNA: TGTGCCAGCTTTGGGGGCAGGGGGCTCACTGAAGCTTTCTTT
CDR3 protein: CASFGGRGLTEAFF
V gene: TRBV5-5
J gene: TRBJ1-1
clone size: -
D gene: TRBD1

CDR3 DNA: TGTGCCAGCAGCCTACCCGTAGCGGGGGCCGACACAGATACGCAGTATTTT
CDR3 protein: CASSLPVAGADTDTQYF
V gene: TRBV7-9
J gene: TRBJ2-3
clone size: -
D gene: TRBD2

CDR3 DNA: TGTGCCAGCAGTTACGGGCGGGGGGGCCACGGTGAGCAGTTCTTC
CDR3 protein: CASSYGRGGHGEQFF
V gene: TRBV6-2/TRBV6-3
J gene: TRBJ2-1
clone size: -
D gene: TRBD2

CDR3 DNA: TGTGCCTGGGGATATGTCTCTGGGGCCAACGTCCTGACTTTC
CDR3 protein: CAWGYVSGANVLTF
V gene: TRBV30
J gene: TRBJ2-6
clone size: -
D gene: -

CDR3 DNA: TGTGCCAGCCAGGGACATCGTGACAATCAGCCCCAGCATTTT
CDR3 protein: CASQGHRDNQPQHF
V gene: TRBV6-5
J gene: TRBJ1-5
clone size: -
D gene: -

CDR3 DNA: TGTGCCAGCAGCTTCAGTTTGGACACTGAAGCTTTCTTT
CDR3 protein: CASSFSLDTEAFF
V gene: TRBV11-2
J gene: TRBJ1-1
clone size: -
D gene: -

CDR3 DNA: TGTGCCAGCAGCTACCGGACTAGCGGTTTCAATGAGCAGTTCTTC
CDR3 protein: CASSYRTSGFNEQFF
V gene: TRBV5-8
J gene: TRBJ2-1
clone size: -
D gene: TRBD2

CDR3 DNA: TGTGCCTGGACCGGTGGGACAGGGAACAAAAATTACAATGAGCAGTTCTTC
CDR3 protein: CAWTGGTGNKNYNEQFF
V gene: TRBV30
J gene: TRBJ2-1
clone size: -
D gene: TRBD1

CDR3 DNA: TGTGCCAGCAGCTTAGTGGTAGCGGGGGGGCCTTGGGAGACCCAGTACTTC
CDR3 protein: CASSLVVAGGPWETQYF
V gene: TRBV7-8
J gene: TRBJ2-5
clone size: -
D gene: TRBD2

CDR3 DNA: TGTGCCAGCTCACAGACTAGCGGGGAAGAGACCCAGTACTTC
CDR3 protein: CASSQTSGEETQYF
V gene: TRBV18
J gene: TRBJ2-5
clone size: -
D gene: TRBD2

CDR3 DNA: TGTGCCAGCAGCTTCGGGGGTCCCAGCACAGATACGCAGTATTTT
CDR3 protein: CASSFGGPSTDTQYF
V gene: TRBV5-6
J gene: TRBJ2-3
clone size: -
D gene: -

CDR3 DNA: TGTGCCAGCAGCCAAGACGGGACCTACGAGCAGTACTTC
CDR3 protein: CASSQDGTYEQYF
V gene: TRBV4-2
J gene: TRBJ2-7
clone size: -
D gene: -

CDR3 DNA: TGCGCCAGCAGGCAGGATCCAAATTCACCCCTCCACTTT
CDR3 protein: CASRQDPNSPLHF
V gene: TRBV5-1
J gene: TRBJ1-6
clone size: -
D gene: -

CDR3 DNA: TGTGCCAGCAGCTTAGCCAAAGAGACAGGGGCGGGGTACAATGAGCAGTTCTTC
CDR3 protein: CASSLAKETGAGYNEQFF
V gene: TRBV13
J gene: TRBJ2-1
clone size: -
D gene: TRBD1

CDR3 DNA: TGTGCCAGCAGCGCAGGACTAGCGGGGGCCTACGAGCAGTACTTC
CDR3 protein: CASSAGLAGAYEQYF
V gene: TRBV5-6
J gene: TRBJ2-7
clone size: -
D gene: TRBD2

CDR3 DNA: TGTGCCAGCAGCCCTGGGGGGGGCTCCTACAATGAGCAGTTCTTC
CDR3 protein: CASSPGGGSYNEQFF
V gene: TRBV5-4
J gene: TRBJ2-1
clone size: -
D gene: TRBD2

CDR3 DNA: TGCAGCGTTGATGATTTGGGGGGGGGCTCGACAGATACGCAGTATTTT
CDR3 protein: CSVDDLGGGSTDTQYF
V gene: TRBV29-1
J gene: TRBJ2-3
clone size: -
D gene: -

CDR3 DNA: TGTGCCAGCAGTGTATACAGGGCCCAGACCGGGGAGCTGTTTTTT
CDR3 protein: CASSVYRAQTGELFF
V gene: TRBV6-4
J gene: TRBJ2-2
clone size: -
D gene: -

CDR3 DNA: TGTGCCAGCAGTTACTCGATAAAGGATTTCGGACAGGGGGCAGTCAACTATGGCTACACCTTC
CDR3 protein: CASSYSIKDFGQGAVNYGYTF
V gene: TRBV6-2/TRBV6-3
J gene: TRBJ1-2
clone size: -
D gene: TRBD1

CDR3 DNA: TGTGCCAGCAGCTACAGGGGGTTCACAGATACGCAGTATTTT
CDR3 protein: CASSYRGFTDTQYF
V gene: TRBV6-5
J gene: TRBJ2-3
clone size: -
D gene: TRBD1

CDR3 DNA: TGTGCCAGCAGCAAAACAGGTCTAGGTGGGGGCCGGTGGTCGGAAAAACTGTTTTTT
CDR3 protein: CASSKTGLGGGRWSEKLFF
V gene: TRBV21-1
J gene: TRBJ1-4
clone size: -
D gene: -

CDR3 DNA: TGCGCCAGCAGCCAGGTTACTAGCGGGGGGGCCTACGAGCAGTACTTC
CDR3 protein: CASSQVTSGGAYEQYF
V gene: TRBV4-3
J gene: TRBJ2-7
clone size: -
D gene: TRBD2

CDR3 DNA: TGTGCCAGCAGTATCGACCACAGGGGATCCTATGGCTACACCTTC
CDR3 protein: CASSIDHRGSYGYTF
V gene: TRBV6-5
J gene: TRBJ1-2
clone size: -
D gene: TRBD1

CDR3 DNA: TGTGCCAGCAGCTTGGGACAGCGCCAAGAGACCCAGTACTTC
CDR3 protein: CASSLGQRQETQYF
V gene: TRBV5-4
J gene: TRBJ2-5
clone size: -
D gene: -

CDR3 DNA: TGTGCCAGCAGCCCCCGGGACAGAATGAACACTGAAGCTTTCTTT
CDR3 protein: CASSPRDRMNTEAFF
V gene: TRBV5-6
J gene: TRBJ1-1
clone size: -
D gene: TRBD1